This TCR beta chain was obtained from a study of T cell repertoires in cytomegalovirus infection. TCRdb redid the calling of the reads with MiXCR, one entry per CDR3 protein. The profile shows 680,000 or so distinct CDR3 sequences, about 40% of them singletons. The V and J ends lost 3 bases and 5 bases respectively, with 7 bases between them. The CDR3 extends over 11 amino acids. CDR1 is GTSNPN, CDR2 SVGIG, per germline (reference sequence). This receptor was identified in a human donor in good health (CMV status not recorded). Some clones in this sample may be carry-over from other donors' samples. Sequencing was carried out using PBMCs. The rearrangement joins TRBV30 to TRBJ1-2; perhaps TRBD1 as D (5 bases). The CDR3 is CAWRQEYGYTF. In DNA, the CDR3 is TGTGCCTGGAGACAGGAATATGGCTACACCTTC.